In its sample, the clone carrying this T cell receptor (beta chain) was seen a few times. Its target is unknown. The sequenced template was RNA, covering the TCR beta CDR3 region. The authors performed first-round RT-PCR with HTBI primers and then a second-round multiplex PCR. Each CDR3 protein is one row after TCRdb ran MiXCR on the multiplex PCR reads. The sample includes around 1.1 million distinct CDR3 sequences, 35% to 40% of them seen just once. CDR3 length equals 17 residues. Trimming cost V 2 bases and J 8 bases, with 20 bases left between them. Germline CDR1 is SGHTS and CDR2 is YDEGEE. This sample was included in a study of Graves' ophthalmopathy and Graves' hyperthyroidism. Study-wide results and caveats: Both a roughly 64% sensitivity and a 72.22% specificity characterized the model's predictions of ophthalmopathy progression.

This receptor was taken from an adult man with Graves' hyperthyroidism. J is TRBJ1-6 and V is TRBV5-8; D call uncertain. Sequenced sample: peripheral blood or thyroid tissue (not recorded which). CDR3 sequence: CASSFFPGSGGDSPLHF. The CDR3 bases are TGTGCCAGCAGCTTTTTCCCCGGGTCGGGCGGTGATTCACCCCTCCACTTT.